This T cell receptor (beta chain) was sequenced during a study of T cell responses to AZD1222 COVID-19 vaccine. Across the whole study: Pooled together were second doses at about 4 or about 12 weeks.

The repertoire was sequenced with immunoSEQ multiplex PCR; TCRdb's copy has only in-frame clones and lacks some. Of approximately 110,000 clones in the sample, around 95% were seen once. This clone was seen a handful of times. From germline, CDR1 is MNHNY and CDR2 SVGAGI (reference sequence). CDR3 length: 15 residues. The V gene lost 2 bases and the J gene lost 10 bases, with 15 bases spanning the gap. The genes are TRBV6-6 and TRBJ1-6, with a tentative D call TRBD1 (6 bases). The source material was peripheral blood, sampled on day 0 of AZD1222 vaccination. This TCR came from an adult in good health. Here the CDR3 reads CASSYRGTAGSPLHF. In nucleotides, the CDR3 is TGTGCCAGCAGTTACAGGGGGACTGCAGGATCACCCCTCCACTTT.